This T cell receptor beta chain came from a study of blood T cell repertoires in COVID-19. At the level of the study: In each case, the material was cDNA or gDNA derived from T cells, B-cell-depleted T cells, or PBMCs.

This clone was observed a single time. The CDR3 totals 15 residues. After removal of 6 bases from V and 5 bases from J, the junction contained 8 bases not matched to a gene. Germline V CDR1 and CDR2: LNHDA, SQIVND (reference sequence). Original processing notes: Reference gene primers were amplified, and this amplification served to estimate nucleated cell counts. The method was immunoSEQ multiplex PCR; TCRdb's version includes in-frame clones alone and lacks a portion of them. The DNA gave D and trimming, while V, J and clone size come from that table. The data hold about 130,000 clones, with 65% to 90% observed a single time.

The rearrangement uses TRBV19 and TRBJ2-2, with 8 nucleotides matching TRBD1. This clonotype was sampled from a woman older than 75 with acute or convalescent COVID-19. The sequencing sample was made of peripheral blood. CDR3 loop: CASSFGQGRTGELFF. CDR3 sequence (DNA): TGTGCCAGTAGCTTCGGACAGGGTCGGACCGGGGAGCTGTTTTTT.